This paragraph reports one T cell receptor beta chain. Which antigen it targets is not known. Base qualities are missing; no much larger clone stands one base away. The CDR1 and CDR2 encoded by the germline V gene (reference sequence) are LNHDA and SQIVND. CDR3 length: 14 amino acids, cysteine to phenylalanine. Only the CDR3 region is kept as DNA, spanning 42 bases read in frame from base 1. V was cut back by 5 bases and J by 5 bases, leaving a gap of 15 bases between them. The sample is drawn from a study of cytomegalovirus exposure and HLA in healthy donors (dated by TCRdb to 2016 to 2017). Study-wide context: According to an earlier analysis of 587 of the donors, about 170 million T cells yielded some 120 million unique TCR beta sequences and less than 300 Gb of sequence data. The study combined high-throughput TCR immunosequencing, statistical association of individual TCRs with disease status, and machine learning to predict cytomegalovirus infection status. Among roughly 400 genotyped donors of the cohort, an average of about 240,000 unique TCR beta nucleotide sequences were sequenced per donor, around a sixth of them non-productive. The study aimed to test whether cataloging public T cell receptors could reveal signatures of past pathogen exposure. Class I and class II HLA loci were covered by the typing at four-digit resolution. The study profiled the T cell repertoires of 666 subjects by immunosequencing and related them to cytomegalovirus serostatus. Because of strong linkage in the cohort, a handful of DR-DQ haplotypes were treated as single units for association and clustering. Of the roughly 400 genotyped donors, over 70% fell in the genetic ancestry cluster associated with self-reported Caucasian donors. Rather than using new phenotypic data, the later analysis identified candidate immune exposures from TCR beta sequences and from how often those sequences occurred across donors. A later analysis re-examined previously published TCR beta repertoires from just over 650 donors and added high-resolution HLA genotyping to investigate patterns of TCR occurrence. To decide whether each TCR beta V gene segment behaved as functional or pseudogenic, an earlier analysis of some 600 of the donors relied on high-throughput TCR beta sequencing. Besides the first cohort of approximately 710 subjects, a separate validation cohort made up of 120 different subjects was used. The number of typed donors differed by locus: about 620-640 for A, B, C, DRB1 and DQB1; 500 to 550 for DQA1; some 610 for DPA1; and 400 to 480 for DPB1. Alongside the repertoire data, information on donor age, sex, ethnicity and CMV serostatus was compiled. Roughly 300 gigabases of sequencing data and around 85 million unique TCR sequences made up an early release that covered over 550 HLA-typed donors. Genome-wide SNP genotypes for about 65% of the 666 donors were used in a later genetic analysis, which treated that subset as a discovery cohort. Every discovery cohort repertoire had been produced on one sequencing platform. The study at large found these results: According to a later analysis, TCR association rates differed among HLA loci, with DRB1 alleles showing the most associated TCRs and HLA-C alleles showing the fewest. In a later analysis, HLA-associated TCR beta chains showed more clonal expansion and lower generation probabilities than non-associated chains that were equally common. An earlier analysis of some 590 of the donors showed that most TCR beta V segments appeared in productive rearrangements either about 87% or about 30% of the time, which broadly matched IMGT annotations. Immune exposure information for the cohort was limited to CMV serostatus. The earlier analysis of some 540 of the donors excluded roughly 17 rarely observed V segments, including chromosome 9 orphons, because counts were too low. Because some donors lacked HLA typing at each locus, the association tests relied only on the typed subset. Some IMGT-functional V segments, including TRBV6-2 and TRBV6-3, could not be distinguished by the 87-base-pair reads and were therefore excluded. In a later analysis, several top co-occurrence clusters were reported to appear linked to parvovirus B19, influenza, CMV and Epstein-Barr virus. While some public TCRs were present in many individuals, most TCR sequences turned up only very rarely across donors. A later analysis associated about 17,000 TCR beta sequences with specific HLA alleles at a false discovery rate of 0.05. The sequencing pipeline was judged likely to have produced a cluster of highly shared sequence variants as a technical artifact. In both the original and validation cohorts, the classifier was reported to diagnose cytomegalovirus status with high specificity and sensitivity. The presence/absence analyses assumed that sequencing depth was roughly uniform across donors, and that assumption may not be true. When HLA alleles, especially DR and DQ, strongly co-occurred, TCR associations were difficult to assign to individual alleles. According to a later genetic analysis, donors in an Asian-associated ancestry cluster had fewer N-insertions in productive TCRs than the approximately 700-donor mean. In vitro tests confirmed that three of the cytomegalovirus-associated TCR beta chains recognize cytomegalovirus antigens. Most CMV-associated TCR beta chains appeared to be HLA-restricted in a later analysis, and the HLA associations seemed to be driven largely by CMV exposure. It was suggested by the authors that the approach could potentially be generalized to other disease states and immunological phenotypes. In the study, 150 to 200 TCR beta chains were listed as associated with cytomegalovirus. V-gene and J-gene trimming of TCR beta chains was associated with a missense DCLRE1C variant in a later genetic analysis, and the association was replicated in an independent cohort. Linkage disequilibrium might explain the correlated functional status among segregating V segments, but an unknown experimental factor could not be excluded. A further reported finding was that TCR beta sequences accurately predicted the HLA-A and HLA-B alleles for most subjects in the first cohort. This cohort had only TCR beta chains sequenced, and the lack of alpha or paired-chain data limited which features could be detected.

The library was prepared using the immunoSEQ multiplex PCR assay. For the multiplex PCR, a mixture combining 60 forward primers for TCR Vbeta segments and 13 reverse primers for TCR Jbeta segments was used. Amplification of the CDR3 region of rearranged TCR beta genes was performed with a multiplex PCR assay on genomic DNA. The Illumina HiSeq System was used to sequence the amplified TCR beta libraries as 87-base-pair reads. In the source study's methods: Across the 600 to 700 repertoires, a later analysis counted 80 million or so unique TCR beta chains, roughly 11 million of which were shared by at least two donors. To remove PCR and sequencing errors, raw reads were error-corrected and collapsed into unique sequences using a nearest-neighbor algorithm that merged closely related sequences. Alignment of CDR3 sequences to IMGT reference sequences was used to assign V, D and J gene segments. Each retained sequence needed at least a six-nucleotide match to both a V gene segment and a J gene segment. Rearrangements were classified as productive when the CDR3 lacked stop codons and remained in frame with V and J, and all other rearrangements were classified as non-productive. Following IMGT convention, CDR3 was defined as the stretch from the second conserved V-encoded cysteine to the conserved J-encoded phenylalanine. The earlier analysis of about 590 of the donors excluded sequences that lacked an unambiguous match to a single V gene segment. An earlier analysis of 587 of the donors classified V segments as functional when productive rearrangements were above 56.7% and as segregating when the standard deviation between donors was above 5%. A statistical classification framework was built to diagnose cytomegalovirus status from the catalog of TCR beta chain sequences. V and J gene assignment, in a later analysis, came from comparing TCR nucleotide sequences with IMGT/GENE-DB human TR gene sequences. A later analysis assigned CDR3 sequences and most-parsimonious VDJ recombination scenarios with the TCRdist pipeline. A later analysis defined each TCR beta chain by its CDR3 amino acid sequence plus V-gene family, and excluded reads lacking a unique V-gene family. In a later analysis, around 650 highly shared, low-generation-probability nucleotide sequences were removed to address suspected cross-contamination and a sequencing artifact. In a later analysis, a clonal expansion index was calculated for each public chain from normalized within-repertoire ranks of inferred template counts. Generation probabilities in a later analysis came from a VDJ recombination model fitted to out-of-frame rearrangements, and those results were checked against IGoR. Hypergeometric tests were used in a later analysis to score TCR-TCR, TCR-HLA and TCR-CMV co-occurrence, with a repertoire-size bias correction applied to the TCR pairs. In a later analysis, false discovery rates were estimated by permuting HLA or CMV assignments 20 times. In a later analysis, co-occurring TCRs were grouped using DBSCAN, and TCRdist sequence similarity was added for clustering within HLA-allele-positive subsets. For co-occurrence clustering, repertoires with fewer than 30,000 or more than 120,000 public chains were excluded, along with several repertoires with anomalous nucleotide sharing. TCRdb re-hosts the immuneACCESS table, in-frame sequences only. Its copies lack some clones; in the studies checked, an unresolved V gene accounts for under half of them, and the cause for the rest is not known. Clonal size and the V and J genes are those of that table, whereas D and trimming came from the DNA. For this sample the table gives about 150,000 clones, of which about 80% were detected only once. Jointly, the top ten make up around 4.1% of the sample.

The cohort consisted of 650 to 850 healthy bone marrow donors. All cohort members were sampled while nominally healthy, although unrecorded immune exposures were likely present. The donor was CMV seronegative and was included in the group of 352 seronegative cohort members. A peripheral blood sample was collected from each donor, and TCR beta sequencing was performed on peripheral blood mononuclear cells. Genomic DNA was extracted from the blood cell samples with the Qiagen DNeasy Blood Extraction Kit. The sample was PBMCs. The V and J genes are TRBV19 and TRBJ2-5; tentative D gene TRBD1, with 6 bases matching. The origin of this receptor is a woman in her forties in good health and CMV-seronegative. Here the CDR3 is given as CASSLGQGHETQYF. DNA sequence: TGTGCCAGTAGTCTGGGGCAGGGGCATGAGACCCAGTACTTC.